This paragraph reports one TCR beta chain. Its antigen remains undetermined. The record has no base qualities; no much larger clone is one base away. The CDR3 sequence holds 13 residues, the cysteine and phenylalanine included. This entry keeps only the CDR3 DNA: 39 bases, framed from base 1. V is shortened by 8 bases, J by 2 bases, and the region joining them spans 9 bases. The CDR1 and CDR2 encoded by the germline V gene are MNHNS and SASEGT. The data are from a study of cytomegalovirus exposure and HLA in healthy donors (dated by TCRdb to about 2017). Regarding the complete study: An earlier analysis of several hundred of the donors reported approximately 260 Gb of sequence data and some 110 million unique TCR beta sequences obtained from approximately 180 million T cells. To predict cytomegalovirus infection status, the study combined high-throughput TCR immunosequencing, statistical association of individual TCRs with disease status, and machine learning. A later analysis re-analyzed previously published TCR beta repertoires from hundreds of donors and added high-resolution HLA genotyping to study TCR occurrence patterns. The later analysis used no new phenotypic data to find candidate immune exposures, relying instead on TCR beta sequences and their occurrence across donors. A handful of DR-DQ haplotypes were treated as single units for association and clustering because of strong linkage in the cohort. Class I and class II HLA loci were covered by the typing at four-digit resolution. Every discovery cohort repertoire had been produced on one sequencing platform. An early release that covered some 630 HLA-typed donors contained around 330 gigabases of sequencing data and roughly 84 million unique TCR sequences. In addition to the first cohort of 500 to 850 subjects, a separate validation cohort of over 90 different subjects was used. An earlier analysis of about 600 of the donors used high-throughput TCR beta sequencing to judge whether each TCR beta V gene segment behaved as functional or pseudogenic. Donor age, sex, ethnicity and CMV serostatus were compiled alongside the repertoire data. In a later genetic analysis, genome-wide SNP genotypes for about three fifths of the 666 donors were used, and that subset was treated as a discovery cohort. On average, around 240,000 unique TCR beta nucleotide sequences were sequenced per donor among 398 genotyped donors of the cohort, with approximately 18% of those sequences being non-productive. Of the approximately 400 genotyped donors, 75% to 85% were placed in the genetic ancestry cluster associated with self-reported Caucasian donors. The number of typed donors differed by locus: about 620-640 for A, B, C, DRB1 and DQB1; 500 to 550 for DQA1; some 610 for DPA1; and around 490 for DPB1. The study used immunosequencing to profile the T cell repertoires of approximately 650 subjects and linked those repertoires to cytomegalovirus serostatus. The aim of the study was to test whether cataloging public T cell receptors could identify signatures of past pathogen exposure. The paper as a whole reports these results and caveats: In a later analysis, most CMV-associated TCR beta chains were found to appear HLA-restricted, with HLA associations seemingly driven largely by CMV exposure. Compared with equally common non-associated chains, HLA-associated TCR beta chains in a later analysis were more clonally expanded and had lower generation probabilities. According to the authors, the approach could potentially be generalized to other disease states and immunological phenotypes. According to a later analysis, TCR association rates differed among HLA loci, with DRB1 alleles showing the most associated TCRs and HLA-C alleles showing the fewest. The presence/absence analyses assumed that sequencing depth was roughly uniform across donors, and that assumption may not be true. A further reported finding was that TCR beta sequences accurately predicted the HLA-A and HLA-B alleles for most subjects in the first cohort. Because some donors lacked HLA typing at each locus, the association tests relied only on the typed subset. The 87-base-pair reads could not distinguish some IMGT-functional V segments, including TRBV6-2 and TRBV6-3, so those segments were excluded. Several of the top co-occurrence clusters appeared to be linked to parvovirus B19, influenza, CMV and Epstein-Barr virus, according to a later analysis. This cohort had only TCR beta chains sequenced, and the lack of alpha or paired-chain data limited which features could be detected. In a later genetic analysis, a missense DCLRE1C variant was associated with V-gene and J-gene trimming of TCR beta chains, and the association was replicated in an independent cohort. A group of highly shared sequence variants was considered likely to be a technical artifact of the sequencing pipeline. A later genetic analysis reported fewer N-insertions in productive TCRs among donors in an Asian-associated ancestry cluster than the roughly 700-donor mean. The classifier was reported to diagnose cytomegalovirus status with high specificity and sensitivity in both the original and validation cohorts. Correlated functional status among segregating V segments might reflect linkage disequilibrium, but an unknown experimental factor could not be ruled out. In an earlier analysis of fewer than 700 of the donors, most TCR beta V segments appeared in productive rearrangements about 87% or about 30% of the time, broadly matching IMGT annotations. At a false discovery rate of 0.05, a later analysis linked 15,000 to 20,000 TCR beta sequences to specific HLA alleles. Across donors, most TCR sequences were observed very rarely, whereas some public TCRs were present in many individuals. Because counts were too low, more than 15 rarely observed V segments, including chromosome 9 orphons, were left out of the earlier analysis of over 550 of the donors. When HLA alleles, especially DR and DQ, strongly co-occurred, attributing TCR associations to individual alleles was difficult. The study listed 150 to 200 TCR beta chains as associated with cytomegalovirus. CMV serostatus was the only immune exposure information available for the cohort. In vitro tests confirmed that three of the cytomegalovirus-associated TCR beta chains recognize cytomegalovirus antigens.

The library was made by the immunoSEQ multiplex PCR assay. For the multiplex PCR, a mixture combining 60 forward primers for TCR Vbeta segments and 13 reverse primers for TCR Jbeta segments was used. The CDR3 region of rearranged TCR beta genes was amplified from genomic DNA by a multiplex PCR assay. On the Illumina HiSeq System, the amplified TCR beta libraries were sequenced as 87-base-pair reads. The original pipeline was this. A later analysis counted around 72 million unique TCR beta chains across the 550 to 700 repertoires, and roughly 9.9 million of these chains were shared by at least two donors. Raw reads were error-corrected and collapsed into unique sequences by a nearest-neighbor algorithm in which closely related sequences were merged to remove PCR and sequencing errors. To assign V, D and J gene segments, CDR3 sequences were aligned to IMGT reference sequences. For a sequence to be retained, at least a six-nucleotide match to both a V gene segment and a J gene segment was required. Rearrangements were classified as productive when the CDR3 lacked stop codons and remained in frame with V and J, and all other rearrangements were classified as non-productive. CDR3 was defined by IMGT convention, running from the second conserved V-encoded cysteine to the conserved J-encoded phenylalanine. The earlier analysis of fewer than 700 of the donors excluded sequences that lacked an unambiguous match to a single V gene segment. In an earlier analysis of approximately 590 of the donors, V segments were called functional above 56.7% productive rearrangements and were called segregating when the between-donor standard deviation exceeded 5%. A statistical classification framework was developed to diagnose cytomegalovirus status using the catalog of TCR beta chain sequences. In a later analysis, V and J genes were assigned by comparing TCR nucleotide sequences against IMGT/GENE-DB human TR gene sequences. The TCRdist pipeline was used in a later analysis to assign CDR3 sequences and most-parsimonious VDJ recombination scenarios. A later analysis defined each TCR beta chain by its CDR3 amino acid sequence plus V-gene family, and excluded reads lacking a unique V-gene family. A later analysis removed 550 to 700 highly shared, low-generation-probability nucleotide sequences to deal with suspected cross-contamination and a sequencing artifact. For each public chain, a later analysis derived a clonal expansion index from normalized ranks of inferred template counts within each repertoire. In a later analysis, generation probabilities were computed using a VDJ recombination model fitted to out-of-frame rearrangements, and the results were checked against IGoR. A later analysis scored TCR-TCR, TCR-HLA and TCR-CMV co-occurrence with hypergeometric tests, applying a repertoire-size bias correction to TCR pairs. False discovery rates were estimated in a later analysis by permuting HLA or CMV assignments 20 times. In a later analysis, co-occurring TCRs were grouped with DBSCAN, and TCRdist sequence similarity was added when clustering was performed within HLA-allele-positive subsets. For co-occurrence clustering, repertoires with fewer than 30,000 or more than 120,000 public chains were excluded, along with roughly 5 repertoires with anomalous nucleotide sharing. What TCRdb holds here is the immuneACCESS table cut down to in-frame rearrangements. Part of the clones is not present; checked against another copy, under half of the missing clones reflect an unresolved V gene, and the others are unexplained. The DNA was the basis for D and trimming; V, J and clone size are from that table. The sample includes over 150,000 clones, with about 88% observed a single time. The ten largest clones add up to 0.2% to 0.3% of the sample.

In total, 500 to 700 healthy bone marrow donors made up the cohort. All cohort members were sampled while nominally healthy, although unrecorded immune exposures were likely present. The donor tested CMV seronegative and was one of the 352 seronegative cohort members. Each donor provided a peripheral blood sample, and peripheral blood mononuclear cells were used for TCR beta sequencing. The Qiagen DNeasy Blood Extraction Kit was used to extract genomic DNA from the blood cell samples. The chain is made from TRBV6-1 and TRBJ1-4, with no confident D gene call. The sequence was collected from a girl under three years old in good health and CMV-seronegative. Sample: PBMCs. The CDR3 corresponds to CASRRDTNEKLFF. At the DNA level, the sequence is TGTGCCAGCCGGAGGGATACTAATGAAAAACTGTTTTTT.